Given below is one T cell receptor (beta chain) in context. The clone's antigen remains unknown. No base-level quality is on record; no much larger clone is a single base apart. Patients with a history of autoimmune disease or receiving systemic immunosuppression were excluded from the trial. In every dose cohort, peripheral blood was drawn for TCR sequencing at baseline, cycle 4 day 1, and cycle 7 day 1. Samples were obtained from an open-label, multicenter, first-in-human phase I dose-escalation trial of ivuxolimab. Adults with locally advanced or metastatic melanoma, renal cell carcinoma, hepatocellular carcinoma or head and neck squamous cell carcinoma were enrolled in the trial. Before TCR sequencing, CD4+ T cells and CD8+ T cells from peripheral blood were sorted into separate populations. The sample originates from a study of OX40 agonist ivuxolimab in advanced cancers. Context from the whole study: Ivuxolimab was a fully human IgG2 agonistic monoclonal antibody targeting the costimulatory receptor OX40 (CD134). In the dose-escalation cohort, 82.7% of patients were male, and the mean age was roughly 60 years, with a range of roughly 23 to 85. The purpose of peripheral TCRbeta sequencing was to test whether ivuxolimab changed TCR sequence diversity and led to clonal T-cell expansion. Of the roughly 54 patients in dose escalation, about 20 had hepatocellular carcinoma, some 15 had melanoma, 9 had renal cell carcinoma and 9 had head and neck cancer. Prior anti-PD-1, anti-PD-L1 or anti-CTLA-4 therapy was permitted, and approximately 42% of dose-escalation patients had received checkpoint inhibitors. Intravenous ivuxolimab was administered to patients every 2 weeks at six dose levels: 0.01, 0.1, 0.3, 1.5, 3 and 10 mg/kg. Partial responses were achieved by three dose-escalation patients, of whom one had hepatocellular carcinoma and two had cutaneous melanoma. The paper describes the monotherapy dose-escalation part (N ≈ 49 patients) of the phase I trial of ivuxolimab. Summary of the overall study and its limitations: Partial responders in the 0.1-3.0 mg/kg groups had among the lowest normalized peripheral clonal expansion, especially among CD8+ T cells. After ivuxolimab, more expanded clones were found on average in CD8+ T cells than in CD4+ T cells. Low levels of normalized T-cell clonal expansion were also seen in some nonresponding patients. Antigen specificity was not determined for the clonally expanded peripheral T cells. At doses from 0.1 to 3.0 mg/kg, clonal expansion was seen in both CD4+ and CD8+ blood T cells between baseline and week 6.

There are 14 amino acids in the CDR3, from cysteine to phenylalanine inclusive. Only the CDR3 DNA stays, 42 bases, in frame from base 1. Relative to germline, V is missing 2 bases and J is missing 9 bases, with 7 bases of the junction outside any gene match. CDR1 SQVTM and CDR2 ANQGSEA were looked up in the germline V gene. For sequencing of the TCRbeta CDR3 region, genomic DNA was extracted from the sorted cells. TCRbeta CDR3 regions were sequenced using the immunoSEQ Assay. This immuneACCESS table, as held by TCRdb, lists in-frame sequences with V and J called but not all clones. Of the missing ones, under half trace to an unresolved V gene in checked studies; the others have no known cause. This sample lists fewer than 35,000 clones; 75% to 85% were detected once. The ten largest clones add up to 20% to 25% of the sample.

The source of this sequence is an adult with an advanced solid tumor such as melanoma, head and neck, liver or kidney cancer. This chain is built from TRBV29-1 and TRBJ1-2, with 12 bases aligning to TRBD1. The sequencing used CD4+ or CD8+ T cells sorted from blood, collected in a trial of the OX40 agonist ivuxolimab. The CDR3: CSVESGQGARSYTF. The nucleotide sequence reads TGCAGCGTTGAATCGGGACAGGGGGCTAGGAGCTACACCTTC.